Listed here is a single T cell receptor (beta chain). The sample originates from a study of blood T cell repertoires in COVID-19. Participant ages covered roughly 18 to 89 years across approximately 25 US areas. The V gene's germline CDR1 is LNHNV and CDR2 YYDKDF (reference sequence). This CDR3 has 15 residues. V lost 0 bases, J lost 5 bases, and 11 bases lay in between. Sequencing was performed with immunoSEQ multiplex PCR; in TCRdb, only in-frame clones are kept and a portion is missing. Found here are roughly 280,000 clones, roughly 91% of them singletons; the top ten hold roughly 1.9%. The origin of this receptor is a woman in her fifties or sixties who had recovered from COVID-19. V usage is TRBV15 and J usage is TRBJ2-1; D is possibly TRBD2 (5 bases). Input material: PBMCs or T cells enriched from blood (not recorded which). CDR3 bases: TGTGCCACCAGCAGAGATGGTGACGGGAACAATGAGCAGTTCTTC. This gives the protein CATSRDGDGNNEQFF.